These 18 T cell receptor beta chains came from one sample sequenced in a study of blood T cell repertoires in COVID-19. TCRdb keeps only in-frame clones here, not all; method: immunoSEQ multiplex PCR. This sample carries about 270,000 clones, about 88% of them seen once, and the ten largest clones take around 3%. Sequencing was done on a sample of PBMCs or T cells enriched from blood (not recorded which). The receptor set was obtained from a woman aged 45-60 years who had recovered from COVID-19.

This sequence joins TRBV6-4 and TRBJ1-1, with 9 bases matching TRBD1. CDR3 length equals 13 residues. Germline values: CDR1 MRHNA, CDR2 SNTAGT. The J segment lost 9 bases and the V segment lost 6 bases, leaving 8 bases of the junction unmatched. The CDR3 reads CASSEKQGAQAFF. For the CDR3, the DNA is TGTGCCAGCAGCGAAAAACAGGGGGCGCAAGCTTTCTTT.

V and J are TRBV11-3 and TRBJ2-1, with 11 bases that match TRBD2. Germline V gene data show CDR1 as SGHNT and CDR2 as YENEEA. The CDR3 spans 18 residues. Germline trimming cut 1 base from V and 5 bases from J; bases unmatched to any gene: 10. The CDR3 region is CASSLGRVAGGPDNEQFF. The CDR3 coding sequence is TGTGCCAGCAGCTTAGGCCGGGTAGCGGGAGGGCCCGACAATGAGCAGTTCTTC.

The J gene is TRBJ1-1, the V gene TRBV30, with TRBD1 identical over 7 bases. The V gene end was trimmed by 8 bases and the J gene end by 7 bases; junction bases not matched to a gene: 7. The CDR3 spans 11 residues. CDR1 GTSNPN and CDR2 SVGIG come from the germline V gene (reference sequence). Written as DNA, the CDR3 is TGTGCCCTGGAGAGGGACAGTGAAGCTTTCTTT. This sequence encodes CALERDSEAFF.

Only one count was recorded for this clone. This chain uses TRBV6-4 with TRBJ1-1, with TRBD1 matching over 8 bases. The CDR3 totals 14 residues. The germline V gene has CDR1 MRHNA and CDR2 SNTAGT. The V segment lost 4 bases and the J segment 2 bases; nucleotides outside the gene matches: 3. The chain's CDR3 is CASSAGQANTEAFF. The CDR3 nucleotides are TGTGCCAGCAGTGCGGGACAGGCAAACACTGAAGCTTTCTTT.

In its sample, this clone was seen once. The rearrangement links TRBV5-5 to TRBJ2-7, with no clear D. This CDR3 is 13 amino acids long. The germline V gene has CDR1 SGHKS and CDR2 YYEKEE (reference sequence). Trimming took off 0 bases at V and 3 bases at J, with 7 bases between the two ends. CDR3 protein: CASSLAPSYEQYF. The DNA for the CDR3 is TGTGCCAGCAGCTTGGCCCCGAGCTACGAGCAGTACTTC.

Concerning this clone itself: Other DNA sequences in this specimen translate into the identical CDR3. CDR3 amino acids: CASSPGQLYEQYF. In DNA, the CDR3 is TGTGCCAGCTCACCAGGGCAACTCTACGAGCAGTACTTC. The chain recombines TRBV18 with TRBJ2-7; D call uncertain. The CDR3 sequence is 13 residues long. Germline V gives CDR1 KGHSH, CDR2 LQKENI. Trimming took 2 bases from V and 3 from J, leaving 8 bases between them.

The chain has TRBV30 and TRBJ2-7, with D possibly matching TRBD1 (5 bases). This CDR3 has 13 residues. Germline V gives CDR1 GTSNPN, CDR2 SVGIG (reference sequence). The ends were cut back, 0 bases at V and 2 bases at J, with 8 bases in the middle. The chain's CDR3 is CAWSVQQAYEQYF. CDR3 sequence (DNA): TGTGCCTGGAGTGTACAACAGGCCTACGAGCAGTACTTC.

The chain recombines TRBV10-2 with TRBJ1-3, with 8 bases identical to TRBD1. CDR3 length: 16 amino acids. The V and J ends lost 3 bases and 2 bases, in that order; junction bases with no gene match: 6. Looked up from germline, CDR1 is WSHSY and CDR2 is SAAADI. The CDR3: CASSDPGTGTGNTIYF. The DNA of the CDR3 is TGCGCCAGCAGTGACCCCGGGACAGGCACTGGAAACACCATATATTTT.

The chain has TRBV30 and TRBJ2-7; 10 bases align to TRBD2. Trimming at V came to 0 bases and at J to 4 bases, leaving 9 bases not matched to a gene. The CDR3 spans 16 residues. CDR1 is GTSNPN, CDR2 SVGIG, per germline (reference sequence). For the CDR3, the DNA is TGTGCCTGGAGTGTACGGGCTAGCGGGAGTCGTTACGAGCAGTACTTC. Protein: CAWSVRASGSRYEQYF.

V and J are TRBV20-1 and TRBJ1-2, with D perhaps TRBD1 (5 bases). Germline V gene sequence: CDR1 DFQATT, CDR2 SNEGSKA (reference sequence). The V gene lost 6 bases and the J gene lost 3 bases, with 14 bases spanning the gap. This CDR3 has 13 amino acids. This CDR3 is CSASDSSYYGYTF. The CDR3 DNA reads TGCAGTGCCAGTGACAGTTCTTACTATGGCTACACCTTC.

The V gene is TRBV9, the J gene TRBJ2-7; D is unclear. V was shortened by 0 bases and J by 6 bases, with 16 bases between the two germline ends. The germline V gene has CDR1 SGDLS and CDR2 YYNGEE. This CDR3 comprises 15 residues. The CDR3 protein is CASSVGLGRSSEQYF. The DNA for the CDR3 is TGTGCCAGCAGCGTAGGTCTGGGCAGATCTTCCGAGCAGTACTTC.

The chain links TRBV2 to TRBJ1-4, with D hard to call. Germline V CDR1 and CDR2: SNHLY, FYNNEI. This CDR3 has 13 residues. The V gene lost 8 bases and the J gene lost 6 bases, with 13 bases spanning the gap. Here the CDR3 reads CASDAGIHEKLFF. CDR3 coding DNA: TGTGCCAGCGACGCCGGGATCCATGAAAAACTGTTTTTT.

This clone appeared once. The V call is TRBV11-3, the J call TRBJ2-3; TRBD2 aligns across 10 bases. Germline trimming cut 1 base from V and 4 bases from J; bases unmatched to any gene: 8. The CDR3 consists of 17 residues. Germline V lookup: CDR1 SGHNT, CDR2 YENEEA. The CDR3 reads CASSLASGSGTSDTQYF. The CDR3 nucleotides are TGTGCCAGCAGCTTAGCTAGCGGGAGCGGTACGTCAGATACGCAGTATTTT.

The genes are TRBV18 and TRBJ2-5, with 10 bases aligning to TRBD2. The trim removed 3 bases at V and 2 bases at J, leaving 15 bases unmatched. The CDR3 has 19 amino acids. CDR1 KGHSH and CDR2 LQKENI come from the germline V gene. CDR3 in DNA: TGTGCCAGCTCACCCAAACCGGGAGAGCGGGAGGGGAAGCAAGAGACCCAGTACTTC. Protein: CASSPKPGEREGKQETQYF.

The chain couples TRBV4-1 to TRBJ2-7; D perhaps matches TRBD2 (6 bases). Germline assignment: CDR1 MGHRA and CDR2 YSYEKL. V shed 1 base and J shed 3 bases, with 19 bases lying between them. This CDR3 spans 17 amino acids. In DNA form, the CDR3 reads TGCGCCAGCAGCCAAGGTTTCTCACAGCGGGCTTTCTACGAGCAGTACTTC. Its translation is CASSQGFSQRAFYEQYF.

V gene TRBV12-3 or TRBV12-4 combines with J gene TRBJ2-7, with D perhaps matching TRBD2 (6 bases). Trimming stripped 2 bases from V and 7 bases from J, with 12 bases between. This CDR3 has 13 amino acids. CDR3 nucleotide sequence: TGTGCCAGCAGTTTAATCGCCGGAGGGGAGCAGTACTTC. Encoded protein: CASSLIAGGEQYF.

V and J are TRBV5-6 and TRBJ2-1; 7 nucleotides line up with TRBD1. This CDR3 spans 15 amino acids. J was trimmed by 0 bases and V by 4 bases; bases with no gene match: 4. CDR1 is SGHDT and CDR2 is YYEEEE in the germline V gene. The CDR3 is CASSVGTVSYNEQFF. The CDR3 DNA reads TGTGCCAGCAGCGTCGGGACAGTCTCCTACAATGAGCAGTTCTTC.

The chain uses TRBV28 and TRBJ1-4, with D tentatively TRBD1 (6 bases). V lost 2 bases, J lost 8 bases, and 15 bases lay in between. The CDR3 loop spans 15 amino acids. The germline V gene has CDR1 MDHEN and CDR2 SYDVKM. CDR3 sequence (DNA): TGTGCCAGCAGTTTAATGGGGGGGGCAGGAGAAAAACTGTTTTTT. It translates to CASSLMGGAGEKLFF.